This T cell receptor beta chain appears in the sequencing data of a study of tumor and adjacent non-tumor tissue in lung cancer. Study as a whole: Patients were aged roughly 30 to 76, ten or so men and about five women, stage I to III. On average, productive TCRbeta reads reached about 4.17 million per sample. Overall study findings and caveats: Top 100 clones took a larger repertoire share in normal lung. Compared with tumor, normal lung showed significantly lower TCR diversity.

A remark on this clonotype: Its target is unknown. One junction end does not reproduce the germline sequence, and a read error may be involved.

Three rounds of nested PCR, following a modified ARM-PCR protocol, produced the TCRbeta library. TCRdb independently ran MiXCR on the multiplex PCR reads; one entry per CDR3 protein. The data hold 90,000 to 100,000 distinct CDR3 sequences, with 80% observed a single time. The CDR3 covers 16 residues. Germline V lookup: CDR1 MNHEY, CDR2 SVGAGI. This sample's RNA came from whole unsorted tissue. The normal lung tissue was taken more than 3 cm from the tumor edge. The sequenced sample was distant non-tumor lung tissue. This TCR derives from a man aged 60 to 69 with small cell lung cancer. The chain has TRBV6-5 and TRBJ2-3; 7 bases agree with TRBD2. The CDR3: CANSYGTSDSTDTQYF. CDR3 in DNA: TGCGCCAACAGTTACGGTACTAGCGACAGCACAGATACGCAGTATTTT.